Listed here are 8 T cell receptor beta chains from one sample, sequenced in a study of blood T cell repertoires in COVID-19. TCRdb's copy holds only in-frame clones and misses some; the assay was immunoSEQ multiplex PCR. The sample has 350,000 to 400,000 clones, about nine tenths seen once. The sequenced sample was PBMCs or T cells enriched from blood (not recorded which). Every receptor here comes from a woman in her thirties or forties who had been exposed to COVID-19.

The V and J genes are TRBV14 and TRBJ1-2; TRBD1 might be the D (5 bases). The CDR3 length is 14 residues. The ends were cut back, 1 base at V and 6 bases at J, with 12 bases in the middle. Germline assignment: CDR1 SGHDN and CDR2 FVKESK. In nucleotides, the CDR3 is TGTGCCAGCAGCCAAGGGGGCCAGACCCATGGCTACACCTTC. This encodes CASSQGGQTHGYTF. Using reference TRBV14 and TRBJ1-2 for the parts outside the CDR3, the full variable domain is EAGVTQFPSHSVIEKGQTVTLRCDPISGHDNLYWYRRVMGKEIKFLLHFVKESKQDESGMPNNRFLAERTGGTYSTLKVQPAELEDSGVYFCASSQGGQTHGYTFGSGTRLTVV.

The genes are TRBV4-2 and TRBJ1-2; 8 bases are shared with TRBD1. The CDR3 runs 15 residues. Germline-derived CDR1 and CDR2 are LGHNA and YNFKEQ. J was trimmed by 5 bases and V by 0 bases; bases with no gene match: 5. CDR3 sequence: CASSQDPRGLYGYTF. CDR3 nucleotide sequence: TGTGCCAGCAGCCAAGATCCCAGGGGGCTTTATGGCTACACCTTC.

This clone was recorded a few times. Other DNA sequences within the sample encode an identical CDR3. This chain uses TRBV27 with TRBJ1-1; weak D call: TRBD1 (5 bases). There are 13 residues in the CDR3. V was clipped by 5 bases and J by 3 bases, with 10 bases between them. CDR1 MNHEY and CDR2 SMNVEV come from the germline V gene (reference sequence). The CDR3 DNA follows: TGTGCCAGCAGTCCTCGGGACTACACTGAAGCTTTCTTT. This sequence encodes CASSPRDYTEAFF.

V is TRBV5-4 and J is TRBJ1-6, with 7 bases lining up with TRBD1. CDR1 is SGHNT, CDR2 YYREEE, per germline (reference sequence). The CDR3 has 12 residues. V dropped 4 bases and J dropped 11; count of bases not matched to a gene: 3. CDR3: CASSIGQAPLHF. The CDR3 coding sequence is TGTGCCAGCAGCATAGGACAGGCACCCCTCCACTTT.

J is TRBJ2-1 and V is TRBV7-3; no clear D gene. The germline V and J ends were trimmed by 4 bases and 13 bases, with 17 bases remaining between them. Germline CDR1 reads SGHTA; CDR2 reads FQGTGA. The CDR3 spans 13 residues. The DNA for the CDR3 is TGTGCCAGCAGCTCCACAAATTTTGCCTCCCAGTTCTTC. Translating it yields CASSSTNFASQFF.

The gene calls are TRBV10-3 and TRBJ1-3, with a possible D match to TRBD1 (5 bases). This CDR3 region has 15 residues. Germline values: CDR1 ENHRY, CDR2 SYGVKD. V lost 7 bases, J lost 0 bases, and 13 bases lay in between. The CDR3 coding sequence is TGTGCCATCAAGGGGACTCAGAGCTCTGGAAACACCATATATTTT. It is translated as CAIKGTQSSGNTIYF.

In nucleotides, the CDR3 is TGTGCCAGCAGCCCTGGGGGTCCAGCGGGGGGCTCTGGGGCCAACGTCCTGACTTTC. Its translation is CASSPGGPAGGSGANVLTF. The rearrangement uses TRBV5-6 and TRBJ2-6, with TRBD2 matching 9 bases. V shed 4 bases, J shed 0 bases, and the junction held 11 bases outside the gene matches. Germline V lookup: CDR1 SGHDT, CDR2 YYEEEE. The CDR3 spans 19 residues.

The CDR3 loop reads CASRSTQGYTF. Here the CDR3 DNA reads TGTGCCAGCAGGTCAACCCAGGGCTACACCTTC. This chain links TRBV2 with TRBJ1-2; D is uncertain. The germline V gene encodes CDR1 SNHLY and CDR2 FYNNEI. This CDR3 contains 11 residues. Trimming cost V 6 bases and J 8 bases, with 10 bases left between them. Full variable domain (remainder filled in from reference TRBV2 and TRBJ1-2): EPEVTQTPSHQVTQMGQEVILRCVPISNHLYFYWYRQILGQKVEFLVSFYNNEISEKSEIFDDQFSVERPDGSNFTLKIRSTKLEDSAMYFCASRSTQGYTFGSGTRLTVV.